The T cell receptor (beta chain) under discussion was sequenced for a study of blood T cell repertoires in COVID-19. Turning to the study itself: Researchers got acute and convalescent COVID-19 samples from the United States, Italy and Spain.

Per the authors' pipeline: The assay estimated nucleated cells by amplifying reference gene primers. Using immunoSEQ multiplex PCR, the repertoire was profiled, and TCRdb retains in-frame clones only, with some absent. V, J and clone size are taken as reported in that table, and D and trimming were inferred from the DNA itself. The sample lists 390,000 or so clones, 86% seen once, with about 1.5% in the top ten. Germline-derived CDR1 and CDR2 are SGHTA and FQGNSA. J gave up 9 bases and V 1 base, and 6 bases lay outside the gene matches. The CDR3 covers 15 residues. The sample holds one count of this clone.

The receptor was derived from a woman in her 30s with active or convalescent COVID-19. V and J are TRBV7-2 and TRBJ1-6; 7 bases are shared with TRBD1. Sequencing was done on a sample of peripheral blood. CDR3 DNA: TGTGCCAGCAGCTTAGAGGGACAGCCTACTTCACCCCTCCACTTT. Residues: CASSLEGQPTSPLHF.